This TCR beta chain was identified in a study of human T cells and chemical hapten exposure. One entry per CDR3 protein, called by TCRdb with MiXCR from the RACE reads. The sample lists under 400,000 distinct CDR3 sequences, more than 4.5% occurring once. The V end was cut by 3 bases, the J end by 4 bases, with 7 bases between. The CDR3 extends over 13 amino acids. Germline values: CDR1 MNHEY, CDR2 SMNVEV (reference sequence). This clonotype has at least ten counts. This sample's time point: pre-sensitization, week 0. Treatment meaning: therapeutic diphenylcyclopropenone sensitization with weekly scalp DPC.

This receptor was identified in a woman aged 45-65 years with alopecia areata. Some clones in this sample may be carry-over from other donors' samples. The specimen comprised whole blood, sampled in connection with sensitization to the hapten diphenylcyclopropenone (DPC). This chain links TRBV27 with TRBJ1-5; D unresolved. The CDR3 region has the DNA TGTGCCAGCAGTTTTGCGGGGAATCAGCCCCAGCATTTT. Amino acids: CASSFAGNQPQHF.